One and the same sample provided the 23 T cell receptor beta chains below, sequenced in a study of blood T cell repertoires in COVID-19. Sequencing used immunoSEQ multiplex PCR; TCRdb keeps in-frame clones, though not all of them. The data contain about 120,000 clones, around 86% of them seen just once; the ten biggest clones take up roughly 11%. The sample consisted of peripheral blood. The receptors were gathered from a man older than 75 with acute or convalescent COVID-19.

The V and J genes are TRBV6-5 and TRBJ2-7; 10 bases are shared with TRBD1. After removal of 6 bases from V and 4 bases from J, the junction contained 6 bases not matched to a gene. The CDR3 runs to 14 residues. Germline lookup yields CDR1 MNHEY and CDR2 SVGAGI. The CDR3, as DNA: TGTGCCAGCAGCATGGGACAGGGGTGGTACGAGCAGTACTTC. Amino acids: CASSMGQGWYEQYF.

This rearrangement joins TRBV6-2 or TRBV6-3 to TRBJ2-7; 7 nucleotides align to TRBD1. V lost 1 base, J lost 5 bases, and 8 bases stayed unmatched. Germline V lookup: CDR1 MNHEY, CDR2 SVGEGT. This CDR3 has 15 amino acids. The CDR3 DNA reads TGTGCCAGCAGTTACTGGATGTCCGGGACAGACGAGCAGTACTTC. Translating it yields CASSYWMSGTDEQYF.

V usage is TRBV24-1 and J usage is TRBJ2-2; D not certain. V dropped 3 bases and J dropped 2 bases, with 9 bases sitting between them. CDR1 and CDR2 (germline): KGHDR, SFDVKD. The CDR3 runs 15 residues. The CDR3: CATSDLRLNTGELFF. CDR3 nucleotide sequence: TGTGCCACCAGTGATCTGCGCTTAAACACCGGGGAGCTGTTTTTT.

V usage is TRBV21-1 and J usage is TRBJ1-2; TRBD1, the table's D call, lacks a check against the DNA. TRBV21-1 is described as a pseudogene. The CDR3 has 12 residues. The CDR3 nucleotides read TGTGCCAGCAGCACGGACAGTTATGGCTACACCTTC. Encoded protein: CASSTDSYGYTF.

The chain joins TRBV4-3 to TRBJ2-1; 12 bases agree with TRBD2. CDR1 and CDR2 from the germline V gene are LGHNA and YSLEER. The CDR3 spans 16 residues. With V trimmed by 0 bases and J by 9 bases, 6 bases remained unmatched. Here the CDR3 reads CASSQDETSGSREQFF. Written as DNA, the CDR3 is TGCGCCAGCAGCCAAGATGAGACTAGCGGGAGCCGTGAGCAGTTCTTC.

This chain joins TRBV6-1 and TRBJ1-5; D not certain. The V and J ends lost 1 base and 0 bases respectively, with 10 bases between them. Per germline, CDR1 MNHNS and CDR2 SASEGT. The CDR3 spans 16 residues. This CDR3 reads CASSEGGGHSNQPQHF. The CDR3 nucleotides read TGTGCCAGCAGTGAAGGGGGAGGGCATAGCAATCAGCCCCAGCATTTT.

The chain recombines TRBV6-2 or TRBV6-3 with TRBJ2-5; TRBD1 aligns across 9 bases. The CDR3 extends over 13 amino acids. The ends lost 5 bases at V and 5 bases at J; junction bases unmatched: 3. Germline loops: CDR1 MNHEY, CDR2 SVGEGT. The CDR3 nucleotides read TGTGCCAGCAGTACAGGGGGCCGGGAGACCCAGTACTTC. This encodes CASSTGGRETQYF.

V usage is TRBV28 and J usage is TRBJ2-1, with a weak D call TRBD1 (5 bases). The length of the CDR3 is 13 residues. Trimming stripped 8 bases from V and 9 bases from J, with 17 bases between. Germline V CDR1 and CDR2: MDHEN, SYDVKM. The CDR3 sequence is CASRAQGLGEQFF. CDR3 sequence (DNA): TGTGCCAGCCGAGCGCAGGGTTTAGGTGAGCAGTTCTTC.

The CDR3 DNA reads TGTGCCACACAGGGGGGAGAACATTCTGAAGCTTTCTTT. It codes for CATQGGEHSEAFF. The gene calls are TRBV2 and TRBJ1-1, with TRBD1 identical over 8 bases. CDR1 and CDR2 (germline): SNHLY, FYNNEI. CDR3 length: 13 amino acids. J was trimmed by 6 bases and V by 10 bases; bases with no gene match: 10. Together with reference TRBV2 and TRBJ1-1, the CDR3 gives the full variable domain: EPEVTQTPSHQVTQMGQEVILRCVPISNHLYFYWYRQILGQKVEFLVSFYNNEISEKSEIFDDQFSVERPDGSNFTLKIRSTKLEDSAMYFCATQGGEHSEAFFGQGTRLTVV.

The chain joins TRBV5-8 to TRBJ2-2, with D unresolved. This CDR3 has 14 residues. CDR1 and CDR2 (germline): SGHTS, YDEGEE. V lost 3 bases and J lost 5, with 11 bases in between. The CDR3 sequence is CASSSAESTGELFF. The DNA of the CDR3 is TGTGCCAGCAGCTCGGCGGAATCTACCGGGGAGCTGTTTTTT.

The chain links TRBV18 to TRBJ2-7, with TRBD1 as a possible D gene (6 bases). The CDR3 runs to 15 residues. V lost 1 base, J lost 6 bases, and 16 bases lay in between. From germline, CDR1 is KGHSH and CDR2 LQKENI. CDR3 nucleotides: TGTGCCAGCTCACCACGTCTCGGCAGGGGAACCGAGCAGTACTTC. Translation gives CASSPRLGRGTEQYF.

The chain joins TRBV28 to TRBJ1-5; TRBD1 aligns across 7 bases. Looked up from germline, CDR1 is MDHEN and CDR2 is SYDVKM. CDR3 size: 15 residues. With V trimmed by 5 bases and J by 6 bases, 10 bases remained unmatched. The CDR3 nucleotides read TGTGCCAGCAGTCGCCAGTCAGGGGGTACTCAGCCCCAGCATTTT. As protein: CASSRQSGGTQPQHF.

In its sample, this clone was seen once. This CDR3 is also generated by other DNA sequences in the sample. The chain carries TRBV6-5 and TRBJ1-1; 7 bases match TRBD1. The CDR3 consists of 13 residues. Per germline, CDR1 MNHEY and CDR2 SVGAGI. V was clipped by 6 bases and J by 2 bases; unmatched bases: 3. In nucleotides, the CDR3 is TGTGCCAGCAGAGACAGGGTCAACACTGAAGCTTTCTTT. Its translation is CASRDRVNTEAFF.

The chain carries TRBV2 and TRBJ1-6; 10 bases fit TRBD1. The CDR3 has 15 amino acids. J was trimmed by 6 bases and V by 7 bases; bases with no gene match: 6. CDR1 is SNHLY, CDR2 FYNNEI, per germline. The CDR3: CASIPDRGFNSPLHF. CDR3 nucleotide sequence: TGTGCCAGCATTCCGGACAGGGGGTTTAATTCACCCCTCCACTTT.

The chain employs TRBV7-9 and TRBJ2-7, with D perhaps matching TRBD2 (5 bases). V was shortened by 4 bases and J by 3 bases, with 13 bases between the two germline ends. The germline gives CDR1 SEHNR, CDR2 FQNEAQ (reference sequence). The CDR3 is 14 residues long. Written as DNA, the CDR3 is TGTGCCAGCAGCTCGACAACCGGGGACTACGAGCAGTACTTC. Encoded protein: CASSSTTGDYEQYF.

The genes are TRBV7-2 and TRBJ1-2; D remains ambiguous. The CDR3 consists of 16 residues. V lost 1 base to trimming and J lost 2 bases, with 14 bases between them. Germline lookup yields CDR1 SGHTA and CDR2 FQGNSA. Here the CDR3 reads CASSLVVTSINYGYTF. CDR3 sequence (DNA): TGTGCCAGCAGCTTAGTCGTGACATCCATCAACTATGGCTACACCTTC. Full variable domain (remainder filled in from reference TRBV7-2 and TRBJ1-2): GAGVSQSPSNKVTEKGKDVELRCDPISGHTALYWYRQSLGQGLEFLIYFQGNSAPDKSGLPSDRFSAERTGGSVSTLTIQRTQQEDSAVYLCASSLVVTSINYGYTFGSGTRLTVV.

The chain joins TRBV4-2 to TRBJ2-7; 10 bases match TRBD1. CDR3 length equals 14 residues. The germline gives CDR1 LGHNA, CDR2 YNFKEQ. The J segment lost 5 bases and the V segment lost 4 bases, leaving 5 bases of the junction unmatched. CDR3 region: CASSPGTGVDEQYF. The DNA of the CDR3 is TGTGCCAGCAGCCCCGGGACAGGGGTCGACGAGCAGTACTTC.

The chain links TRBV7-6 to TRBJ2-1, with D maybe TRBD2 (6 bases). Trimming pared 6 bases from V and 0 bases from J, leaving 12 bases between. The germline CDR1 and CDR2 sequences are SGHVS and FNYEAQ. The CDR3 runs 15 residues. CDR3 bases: TGTGCCAGCAGGCGTAGCGGAGGCTCCTACAATGAGCAGTTCTTC. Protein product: CASRRSGGSYNEQFF. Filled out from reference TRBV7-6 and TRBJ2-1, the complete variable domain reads GAGVSQSPRYKVTKRGQDVALRCDPISGHVSLYWYRQALGQGPEFLTYFNYEAQQDKSGLPNDRFSAERPEGSISTLTIQRTEQRDSAMYRCASRRSGGSYNEQFFGPGTRLTVL.

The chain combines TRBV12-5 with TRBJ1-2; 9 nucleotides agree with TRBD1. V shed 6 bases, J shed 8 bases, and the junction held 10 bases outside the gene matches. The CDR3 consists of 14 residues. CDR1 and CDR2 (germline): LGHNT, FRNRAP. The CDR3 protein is CASGPLQGAVGYTF. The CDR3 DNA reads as TGTGCTAGTGGACCCCTACAGGGGGCGGTCGGCTACACCTTC.

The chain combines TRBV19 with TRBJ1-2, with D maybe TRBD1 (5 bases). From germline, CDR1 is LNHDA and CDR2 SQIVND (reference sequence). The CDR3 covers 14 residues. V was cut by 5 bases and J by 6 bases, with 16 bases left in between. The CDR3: CASSQGSVFNGYTF. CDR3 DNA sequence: TGTGCCAGTAGTCAGGGTTCGGTGTTTAATGGCTACACCTTC.

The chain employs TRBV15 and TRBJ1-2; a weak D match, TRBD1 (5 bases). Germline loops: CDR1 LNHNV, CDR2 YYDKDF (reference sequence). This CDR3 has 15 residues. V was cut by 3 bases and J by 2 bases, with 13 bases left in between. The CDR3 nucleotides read TGTGCCACCAGCAGGGCCGGGACTCCCAACTATGGCTACACCTTC. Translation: CATSRAGTPNYGYTF.

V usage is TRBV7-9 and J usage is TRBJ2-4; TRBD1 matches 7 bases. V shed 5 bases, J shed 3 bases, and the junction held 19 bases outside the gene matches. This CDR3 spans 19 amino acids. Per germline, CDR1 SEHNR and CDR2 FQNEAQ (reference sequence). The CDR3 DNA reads TGTGCCAGCAGCCCTGCGGACAGGAACTACAAAGGGGACAAAAACATTCAGTACTTC. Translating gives CASSPADRNYKGDKNIQYF.

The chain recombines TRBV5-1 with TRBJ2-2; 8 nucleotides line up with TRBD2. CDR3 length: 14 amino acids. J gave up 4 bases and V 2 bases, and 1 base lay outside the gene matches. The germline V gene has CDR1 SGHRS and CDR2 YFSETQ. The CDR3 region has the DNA TGCGCCAGCAGCTTAGCGGGGGCCACCGGGGAGCTGTTTTTT. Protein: CASSLAGATGELFF.